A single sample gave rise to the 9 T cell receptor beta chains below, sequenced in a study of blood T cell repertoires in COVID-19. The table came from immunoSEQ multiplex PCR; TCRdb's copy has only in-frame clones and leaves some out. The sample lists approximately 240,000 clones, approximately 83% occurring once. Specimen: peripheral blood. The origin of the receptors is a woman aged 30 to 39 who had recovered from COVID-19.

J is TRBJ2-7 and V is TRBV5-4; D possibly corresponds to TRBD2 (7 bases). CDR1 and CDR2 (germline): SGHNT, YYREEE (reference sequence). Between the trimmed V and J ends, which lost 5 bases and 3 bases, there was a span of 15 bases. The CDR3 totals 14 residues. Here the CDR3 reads CASSGGGTLYEQYF. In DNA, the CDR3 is TGTGCCAGCAGTGGGGGGGGCACCCTCTACGAGCAGTACTTC.

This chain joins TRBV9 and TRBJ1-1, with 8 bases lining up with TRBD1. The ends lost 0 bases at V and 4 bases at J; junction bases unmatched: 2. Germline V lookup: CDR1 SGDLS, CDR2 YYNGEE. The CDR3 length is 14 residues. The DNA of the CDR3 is TGTGCCAGCAGCGTAGCTACAGGGGGCACTGAAGCTTTCTTT. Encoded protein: CASSVATGGTEAFF.

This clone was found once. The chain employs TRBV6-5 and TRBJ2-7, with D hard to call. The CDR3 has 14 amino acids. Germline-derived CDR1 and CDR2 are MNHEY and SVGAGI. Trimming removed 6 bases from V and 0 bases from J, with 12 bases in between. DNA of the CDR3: TGTGCCAGCAGCACCGACTGGGTCTCCTACGAGCAGTACTTC. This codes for CASSTDWVSYEQYF.

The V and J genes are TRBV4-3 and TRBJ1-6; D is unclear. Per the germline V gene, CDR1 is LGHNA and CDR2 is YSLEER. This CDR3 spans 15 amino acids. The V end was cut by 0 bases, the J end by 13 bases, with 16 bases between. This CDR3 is CASSQDGSGSLPLHF. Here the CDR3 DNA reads TGCGCCAGCAGCCAAGATGGGTCAGGTTCCCTGCCCCTCCACTTT.

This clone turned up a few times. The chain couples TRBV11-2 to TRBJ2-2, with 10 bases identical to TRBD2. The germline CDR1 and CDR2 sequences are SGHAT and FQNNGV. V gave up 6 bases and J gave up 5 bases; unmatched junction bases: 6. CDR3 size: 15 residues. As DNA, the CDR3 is TGTGCCAGCAGTCCAGCGGGGGGGACAACCGGGGAGCTGTTTTTT. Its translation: CASSPAGGTTGELFF.

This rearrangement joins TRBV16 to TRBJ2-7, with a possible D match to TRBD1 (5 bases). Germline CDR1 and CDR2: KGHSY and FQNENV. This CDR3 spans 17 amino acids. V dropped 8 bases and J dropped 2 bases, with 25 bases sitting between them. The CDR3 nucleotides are TGTGCCAGCGTGCAGCCGACCGACAGTGCGGCAACCTACGAGCAGTACTTC. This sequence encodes CASVQPTDSAATYEQYF.

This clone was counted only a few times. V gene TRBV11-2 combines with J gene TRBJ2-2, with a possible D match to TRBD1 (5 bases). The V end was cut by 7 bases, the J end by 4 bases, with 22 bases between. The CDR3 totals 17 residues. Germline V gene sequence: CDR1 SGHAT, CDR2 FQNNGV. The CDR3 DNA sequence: TGTGCCAGCAACTATCAAGGGGTAGGGGTAGTCACCGGGGAGCTGTTTTTT. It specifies CASNYQGVGVVTGELFF.

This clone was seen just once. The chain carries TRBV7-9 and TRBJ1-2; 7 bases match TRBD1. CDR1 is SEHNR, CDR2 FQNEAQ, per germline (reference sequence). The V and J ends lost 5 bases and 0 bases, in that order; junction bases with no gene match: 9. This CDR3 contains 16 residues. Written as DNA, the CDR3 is TGTGCCAGCAGCAGGGAAGGGACAGACTCTAACTATGGCTACACCTTC. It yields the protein CASSREGTDSNYGYTF.

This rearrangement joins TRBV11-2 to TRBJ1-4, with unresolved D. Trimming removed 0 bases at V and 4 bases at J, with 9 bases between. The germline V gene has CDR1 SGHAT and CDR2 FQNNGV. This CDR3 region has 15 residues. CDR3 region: CASSLDGGFNEKLFF. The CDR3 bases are TGTGCCAGCAGCTTAGATGGAGGATTTAATGAAAAACTGTTTTTT.